This record concerns one T cell receptor (beta chain) sequence. Antigen unknown. A multiplex PCR was run with 60 Vbeta primers and 13 Jbeta primers. TCRdb's table, derived via immunoSEQ multiplex PCR, lists solely in-frame clones and lacks some. This table has about 180,000 clones, over 70% appearing once. The data originate from a study of cytomegalovirus exposure and HLA in healthy donors. For the study at large: As released early, the data held about 85 million unique TCRs from HLA-typed donors. Study-wide findings and caveats: Listed as cytomegalovirus-associated were 150 to 200 TCR beta chains. When analyzed later, a missense DCLRE1C variant was found to be linked to TCR beta V- and J-gene trimming. For most TCR beta V segments, an earlier analysis put the productive rate at about 87% or about 30% of the time.

CDR3 length: 21 residues. Germline assignment: CDR1 SQVTM and CDR2 ANQGSEA. V was pared by 6 bases and J by 5 bases, with 33 bases of the junction left unmatched. Sequenced input: PBMCs. This TCR was sampled from a man aged 25 to 40 in good health and CMV-seropositive. The chain joins TRBV29-1 to TRBJ2-5; TRBD2 aligns across 7 bases. The CDR3 bases are TGCAGCGTCAGGGCGGCGGCGGGAAGGATAGCGGGCTTATTTTCTATGGAGACCCAGTACTTC. Translated, it gives CSVRAAAGRIAGLFSMETQYF.